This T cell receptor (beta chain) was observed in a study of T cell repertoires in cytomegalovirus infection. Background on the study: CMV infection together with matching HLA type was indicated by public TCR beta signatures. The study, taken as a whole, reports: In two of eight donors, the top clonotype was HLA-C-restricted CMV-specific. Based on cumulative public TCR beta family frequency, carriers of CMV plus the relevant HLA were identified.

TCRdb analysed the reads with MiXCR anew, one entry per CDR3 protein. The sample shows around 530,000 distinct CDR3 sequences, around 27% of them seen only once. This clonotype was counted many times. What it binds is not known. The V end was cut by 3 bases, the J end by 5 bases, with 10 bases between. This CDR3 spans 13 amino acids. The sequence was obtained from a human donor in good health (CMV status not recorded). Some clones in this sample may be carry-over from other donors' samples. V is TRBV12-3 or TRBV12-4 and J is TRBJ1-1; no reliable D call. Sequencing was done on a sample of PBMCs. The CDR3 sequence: CASSFGLRTEAFF. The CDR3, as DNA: TGTGCCAGCAGTTTTGGGTTACGGACTGAAGCTTTCTTT.